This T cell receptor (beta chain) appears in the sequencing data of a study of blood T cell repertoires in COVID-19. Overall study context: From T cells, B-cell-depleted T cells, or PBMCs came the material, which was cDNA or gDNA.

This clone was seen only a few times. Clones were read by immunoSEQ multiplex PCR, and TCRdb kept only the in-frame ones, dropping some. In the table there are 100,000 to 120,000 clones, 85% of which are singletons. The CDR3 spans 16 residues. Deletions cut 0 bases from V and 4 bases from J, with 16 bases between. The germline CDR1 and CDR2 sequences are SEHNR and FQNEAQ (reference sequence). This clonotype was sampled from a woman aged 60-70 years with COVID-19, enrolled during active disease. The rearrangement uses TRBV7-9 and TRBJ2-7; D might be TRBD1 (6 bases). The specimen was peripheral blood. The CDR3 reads CASSLALGTLRYEQYF. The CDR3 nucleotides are TGTGCCAGCAGCTTAGCCCTTGGGACATTAAGGTACGAGCAGTACTTC.